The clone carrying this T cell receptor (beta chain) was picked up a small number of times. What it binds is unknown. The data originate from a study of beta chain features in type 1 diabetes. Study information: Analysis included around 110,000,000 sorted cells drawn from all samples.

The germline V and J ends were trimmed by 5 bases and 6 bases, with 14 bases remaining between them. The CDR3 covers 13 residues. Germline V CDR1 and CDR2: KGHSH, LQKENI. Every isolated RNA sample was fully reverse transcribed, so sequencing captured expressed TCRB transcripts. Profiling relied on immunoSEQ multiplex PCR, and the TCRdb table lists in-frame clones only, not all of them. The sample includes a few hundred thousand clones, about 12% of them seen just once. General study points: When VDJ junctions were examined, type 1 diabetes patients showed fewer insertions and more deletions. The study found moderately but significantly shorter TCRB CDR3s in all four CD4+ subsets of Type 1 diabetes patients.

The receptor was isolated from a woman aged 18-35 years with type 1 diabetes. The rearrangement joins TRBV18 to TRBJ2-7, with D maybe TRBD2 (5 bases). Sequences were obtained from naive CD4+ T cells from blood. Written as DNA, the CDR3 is TGTGCCAGCTCAGCGACCGAAGAGGGCGAGCAGTACTTC. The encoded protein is CASSATEEGEQYF.